This T cell receptor (beta chain) comes out of a study of OX40 agonist ivuxolimab in advanced cancers. Study-level information: Six ivuxolimab dose levels, 0.01 to 10 mg/kg, were given intravenously every 2 weeks. Partial responses were observed in three patients, of whom one had hepatocellular carcinoma and two had cutaneous melanoma.

The V end was cut by 8 bases, the J end by 0 bases, with 8 bases between. The germline V gene has CDR1 MDHEN and CDR2 SYDVKM. This CDR3 is built from 13 residues. TCRdb's table, derived via immunoSEQ multiplex PCR, lists solely in-frame clones and lacks some. The table has fewer than 65,000 clones, around 88% seen once; the top ten hold approximately 0.55%. The TCR comes from an adult with an advanced solid tumor such as melanoma, head and neck, liver or kidney cancer. Sequenced material: CD4+ or CD8+ T cells sorted from blood, taken in a trial of the OX40 agonist ivuxolimab. This sequence joins TRBV28 and TRBJ1-3, with no clear D. CDR3 amino acids: CASHRYSGNTIYF. Written as DNA, the CDR3 is TGTGCCAGCCACAGATACTCTGGAAACACCATATATTTT. Variable domain in full (rest from reference TRBV28 and TRBJ1-3): DVKVTQSSRYLVKRTGEKVFLECVQDMDHENMFWYRQDPGLGLRLIYFSYDVKMKEKGDIPEGYSVSREKKERFSLILESASTNQTSMYLCASHRYSGNTIYFGEGSWLTVV.